A single sample gave rise to the 2 T cell receptor beta chains below, sequenced in a study of CD8+ T cells in alopecia areata. RNA was extracted and reverse transcribed into cDNA as the sequencing template. Only in-frame clones appear in the TCRdb table, and some are missing; sequencing was by immunoSEQ multiplex PCR. The sample consists of some 95,000 clones, 44% of them appearing once. Treatment: oral pan-JAK inhibitor, 5-10 mg twice daily. The source was CD8+ T cells sorted from blood, collected at week 24, from a patient treated with tofacitinib. The receptors here all came from a human donor with alopecia areata.

V and J are TRBV6-5 and TRBJ2-7, with a weak D call TRBD1 (6 bases). The germline V gene encodes CDR1 MNHEY and CDR2 SVGAGI. Trimming took 1 base from V and 0 from J, leaving 10 bases between them. This CDR3 spans 15 amino acids. Here the CDR3 DNA reads TGTGCCAGCAGTTACTTGCAGGGGTTCTCCTACGAGCAGTACTTC. It yields the protein CASSYLQGFSYEQYF.

The chain carries TRBV4-3 and TRBJ2-6; D is uncertain. The germline V gene has CDR1 LGHNA and CDR2 YSLEER. The CDR3 consists of 15 residues. Deletions cut 0 bases from V and 1 base from J, with 4 bases between. Here the CDR3 DNA reads TGCGCCAGCAGCCAAGAGCATTCTGGGGCCAACGTCCTGACTTTC. It codes for CASSQEHSGANVLTF.